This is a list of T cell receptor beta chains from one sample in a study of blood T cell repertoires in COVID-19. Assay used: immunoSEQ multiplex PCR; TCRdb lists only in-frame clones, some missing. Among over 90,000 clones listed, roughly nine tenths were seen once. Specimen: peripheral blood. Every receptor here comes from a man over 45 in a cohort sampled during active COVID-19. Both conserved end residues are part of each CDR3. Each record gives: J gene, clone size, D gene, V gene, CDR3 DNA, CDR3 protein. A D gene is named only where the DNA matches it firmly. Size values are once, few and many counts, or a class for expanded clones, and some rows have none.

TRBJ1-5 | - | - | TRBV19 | TGTGCCAGTAGTATAACAGGTAGTCTTAATCAGCCCCAGCATTTT | CASSITGSLNQPQHF
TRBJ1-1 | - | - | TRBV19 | TGTGCCAGTAGTAACAGGGACACCACGAACACTGAAGCTTTCTTT | CASSNRDTTNTEAFF
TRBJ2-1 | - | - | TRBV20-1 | TGCAGTGCTAGAGATCAGGGATCGAAGTTCTTC | CSARDQGSKFF
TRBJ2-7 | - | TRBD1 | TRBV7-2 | TGTGCCAGCAGCTCCGGGACAGGGTACTACGAGCAGTACTTC | CASSSGTGYYEQYF
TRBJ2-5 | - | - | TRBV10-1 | TGCGCCAGCAGCAGCCGGGACACCCAAGAGACCCAGTACTTC | CASSSRDTQETQYF
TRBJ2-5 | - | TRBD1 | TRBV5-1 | TGCGCCAGCAGCTCACAGGGAAGGGGGCTTGGGGAGACCCAGTACTTC | CASSSQGRGLGETQYF
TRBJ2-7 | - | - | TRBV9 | TGTGCCAGCAGCACCGCGGACAAGGACGAGCAGTACTTC | CASSTADKDEQYF
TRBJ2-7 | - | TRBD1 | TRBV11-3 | TGTGCCAGCAGCTCGGACAGGGATCGGGGGGAGCAGTACTTC | CASSSDRDRGEQYF
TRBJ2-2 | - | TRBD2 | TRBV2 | TGTGCCAGCAGTGGGCGGGAGTCCGGGGAGCTGTTTTTT | CASSGRESGELFF
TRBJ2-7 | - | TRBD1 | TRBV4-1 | TGCGCCAGCAGCCAAGATGAGGGGGACAGTTACGAGCAGTACTTC | CASSQDEGDSYEQYF
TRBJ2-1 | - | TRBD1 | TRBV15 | TGTGCCACCAGCGGGGACAGGGAGGATGAGCAGTTCTTC | CATSGDREDEQFF
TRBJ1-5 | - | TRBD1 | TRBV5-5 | TGTGCCAGCAGCTTGGGGGACAGGGGGAATCAGCCCCAGCATTTT | CASSLGDRGNQPQHF
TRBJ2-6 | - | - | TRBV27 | TGTGCCAGCAGTTCGGGGGGGGCCAACGTCCTGACTTTC | CASSSGGANVLTF
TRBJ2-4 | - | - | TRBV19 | TGTGCCAGTAGTATAGATGGCTCGGGGGTAGCCAAAAACATTCAGTACTTC | CASSIDGSGVAKNIQYF
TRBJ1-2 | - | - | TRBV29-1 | TGCAGCGTTGACCACACAGGAAACTATGGCTACACCTTC | CSVDHTGNYGYTF
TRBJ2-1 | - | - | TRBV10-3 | TGTGCCATCAGCCCCGGGGTGAGCCTATCTAACAATGAGCAGTTCTTC | CAISPGVSLSNNEQFF
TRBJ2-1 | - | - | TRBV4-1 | TGCGCCAGCAGCCAAGACAGTCCGTCCTACAATGAGCAGTTCTTC | CASSQDSPSYNEQFF
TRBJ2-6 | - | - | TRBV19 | TGTGCCAACCCCAGGCGGGCCGGGGCCAACGTCCTGACTTTC | CANPRRAGANVLTF
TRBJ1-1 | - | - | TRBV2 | TGTGCCAGCAGTGAAGGCGCCGTGGACAGTTCAGCTTTCTTT | CASSEGAVDSSAFF
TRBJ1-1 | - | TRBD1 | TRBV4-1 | TGCGCCAGCAGCCCAAGGGACAGCAACACTGAAGCTTTCTTT | CASSPRDSNTEAFF
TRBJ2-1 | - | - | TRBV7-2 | TGTGCCAGCAGCTTGAGCGGAAGCTCCTACAATGAGCAGTTCTTC | CASSLSGSSYNEQFF
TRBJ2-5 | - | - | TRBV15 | TGTGCCACCAGCAGAGTCGCAGGGAGGGAGACCCAGTACTTC | CATSRVAGRETQYF
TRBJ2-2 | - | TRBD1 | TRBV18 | TGTGCCAGCTCACCATTAGGGGGCCCAAACACCGGGGAGCTGTTTTTT | CASSPLGGPNTGELFF
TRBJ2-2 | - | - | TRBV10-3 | TGTGCCATCGGGCAGGAGGTAACCGGGGAGCTGTTTTTT | CAIGQEVTGELFF
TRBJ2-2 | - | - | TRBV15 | TGTGCCACCAGCAGAAGGCGGGGGAACACCGGGGAGCTGTTTTTT | CATSRRRGNTGELFF
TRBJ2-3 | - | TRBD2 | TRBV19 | TGTGCCAGTAGAGAACGGGGGGGGCGGAACACAGATACGCAGTATTTT | CASRERGGRNTDTQYF
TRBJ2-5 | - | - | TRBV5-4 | TGTGCCAGCAGCTTGGCCGGGGGGCCGCCCCGAGCAAAGACCCAGTACTTC | CASSLAGGPPRAKTQYF
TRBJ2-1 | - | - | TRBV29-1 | TGCAGCGTCCGAGGGCAGCATGAGCAGTTCTTC | CSVRGQHEQFF
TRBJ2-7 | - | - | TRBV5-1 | TGCGCCAGCGTTGAGGAACCTTCTAATCGCGAGCAGTACTTC | CASVEEPSNREQYF
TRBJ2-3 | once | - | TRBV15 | TGTGCCACCAGCAGGGGGTGGGGACAAAGTTCGGCAGATACGCAGTATTTT | CATSRGWGQSSADTQYF
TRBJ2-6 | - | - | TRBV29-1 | TGCAGCGTACACCTCTCTGGGGCCAACGTCCTGACTTTC | CSVHLSGANVLTF
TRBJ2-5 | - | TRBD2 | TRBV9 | TGTGCCAGCAGCCCTCTTTTCGGGGGGAAAGAGACCCAGTACTTC | CASSPLFGGKETQYF
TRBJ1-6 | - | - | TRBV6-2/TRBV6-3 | TGTGCCAGCAGTTCCAACGCCAGGTCAGGTCGACTAAATTCACCCCTCCACTTT | CASSSNARSGRLNSPLHF
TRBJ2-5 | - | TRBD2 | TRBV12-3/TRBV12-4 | TGTGCCAGCAGTCCCGGGGAGGGAGAGACCCAGTACTTC | CASSPGEGETQYF
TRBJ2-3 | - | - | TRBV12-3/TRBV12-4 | TGTGCCAGCAGTGAACTAGCATCCGATACGCAGTATTTT | CASSELASDTQYF
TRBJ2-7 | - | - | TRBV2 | TGTGCCAGCAACCCGAGGACCAGGGGTGAACGGTACGAGCAGTACTTC | CASNPRTRGERYEQYF
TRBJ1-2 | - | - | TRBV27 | TGTGCCAGCAGTCCGGCGGGCCCGGGTGAAGGCTACACCTTC | CASSPAGPGEGYTF
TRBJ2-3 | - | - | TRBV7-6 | TGTGCCAGCAGCCCCCTGGGGGGACAGCGCACAGATACGCAGTATTTT | CASSPLGGQRTDTQYF
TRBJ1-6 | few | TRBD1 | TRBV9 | TGTGCCAGCAGCCCCCGGACAGGGGGAAATTCACCCCTCCACTTT | CASSPRTGGNSPLHF
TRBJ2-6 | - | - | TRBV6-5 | TGTGCCAGCAGTTCCCAGGAAAGCTCTGGGGCCAACGTCCTGACTTTC | CASSSQESSGANVLTF
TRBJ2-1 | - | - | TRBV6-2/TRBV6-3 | TGTGCCAGCAGTTACCCGTCAGTCTATGAGCAGTTCTTC | CASSYPSVYEQFF
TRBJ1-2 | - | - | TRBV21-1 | TGTGCCAGCAGCAAAGTAGTCAGGGACTATGGCTACACCTTC | CASSKVVRDYGYTF
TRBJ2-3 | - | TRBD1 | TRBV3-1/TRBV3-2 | TGTGCCAGCAGCCACCCGGGACAGGGGACGACAGATACGCAGTATTTT | CASSHPGQGTTDTQYF
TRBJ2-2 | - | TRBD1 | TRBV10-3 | TGTGCCGCCCGTACAGGGGTAGCCGGGGAGCTGTTTTTT | CAARTGVAGELFF
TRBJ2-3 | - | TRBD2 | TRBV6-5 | TGTGCCAGCAGCCTAAGCGGGGGGGCCGGAGATACGCAGTATTTT | CASSLSGGAGDTQYF
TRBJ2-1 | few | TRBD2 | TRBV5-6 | TGTGCCAGCAGCTTGGAGGCGGGGGTGATCTCCTACAATGAGCAGTTCTTC | CASSLEAGVISYNEQFF
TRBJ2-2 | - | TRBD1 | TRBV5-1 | TGCGCCAGCAGCTTGGAGGGACAGCGCCTCACCGGGGAGCTGTTTTTT | CASSLEGQRLTGELFF